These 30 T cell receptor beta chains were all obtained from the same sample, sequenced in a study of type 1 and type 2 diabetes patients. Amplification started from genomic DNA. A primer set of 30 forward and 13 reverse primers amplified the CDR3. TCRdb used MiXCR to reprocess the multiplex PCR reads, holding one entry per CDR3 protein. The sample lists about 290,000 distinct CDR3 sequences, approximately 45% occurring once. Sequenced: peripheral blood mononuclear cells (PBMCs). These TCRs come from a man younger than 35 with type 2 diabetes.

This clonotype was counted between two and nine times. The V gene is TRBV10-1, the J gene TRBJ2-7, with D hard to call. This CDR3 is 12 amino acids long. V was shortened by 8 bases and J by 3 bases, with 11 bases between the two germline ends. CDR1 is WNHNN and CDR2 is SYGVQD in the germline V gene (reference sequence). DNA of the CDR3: TGCGCCAGCCGGGCAGAATACTACGAGCAGTACTTC. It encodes CASRAEYYEQYF.

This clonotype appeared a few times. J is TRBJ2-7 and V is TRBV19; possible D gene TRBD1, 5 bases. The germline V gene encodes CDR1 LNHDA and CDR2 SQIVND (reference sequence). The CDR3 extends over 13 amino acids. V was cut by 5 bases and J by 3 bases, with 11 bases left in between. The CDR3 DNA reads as TGTGCCAGTAGTTCCTCCCAGGGCTACGAGCAGTACTTC. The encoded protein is CASSSSQGYEQYF.

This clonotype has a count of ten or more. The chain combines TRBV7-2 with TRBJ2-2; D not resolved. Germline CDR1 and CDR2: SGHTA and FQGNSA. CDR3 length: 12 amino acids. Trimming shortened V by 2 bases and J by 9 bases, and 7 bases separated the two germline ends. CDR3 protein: CASSLSSRELFF. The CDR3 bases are TGTGCCAGCAGCTTAAGTTCACGGGAGCTGTTTTTT.

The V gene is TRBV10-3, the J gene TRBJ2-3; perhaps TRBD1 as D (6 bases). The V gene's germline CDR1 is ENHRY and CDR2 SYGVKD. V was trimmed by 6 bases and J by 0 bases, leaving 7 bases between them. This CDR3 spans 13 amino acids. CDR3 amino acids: CAISRGSTDTQYF. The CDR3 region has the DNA TGTGCCATCAGCAGGGGTAGCACAGATACGCAGTATTTT.

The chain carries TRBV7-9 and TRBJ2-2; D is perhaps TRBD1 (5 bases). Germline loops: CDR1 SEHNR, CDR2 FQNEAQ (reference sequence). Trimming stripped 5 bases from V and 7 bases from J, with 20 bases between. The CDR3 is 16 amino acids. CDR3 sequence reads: CASSPSYGQGGGELFF. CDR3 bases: TGTGCCAGCAGCCCGTCCTACGGGCAGGGCGGCGGGGAGCTGTTTTTT.

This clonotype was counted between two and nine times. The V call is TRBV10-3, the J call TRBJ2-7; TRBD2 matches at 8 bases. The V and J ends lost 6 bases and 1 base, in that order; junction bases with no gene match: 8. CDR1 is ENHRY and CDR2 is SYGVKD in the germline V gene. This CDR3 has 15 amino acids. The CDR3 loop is CAISESGSASYEQYF. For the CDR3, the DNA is TGTGCCATCAGCGAAAGCGGGAGTGCATCCTACGAGCAGTACTTC.

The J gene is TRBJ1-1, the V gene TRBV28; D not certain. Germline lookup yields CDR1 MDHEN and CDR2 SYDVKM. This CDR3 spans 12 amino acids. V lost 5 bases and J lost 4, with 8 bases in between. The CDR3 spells CASSPLPTEAFF. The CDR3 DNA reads TGTGCCAGCAGTCCCCTCCCCACTGAAGCTTTCTTT.

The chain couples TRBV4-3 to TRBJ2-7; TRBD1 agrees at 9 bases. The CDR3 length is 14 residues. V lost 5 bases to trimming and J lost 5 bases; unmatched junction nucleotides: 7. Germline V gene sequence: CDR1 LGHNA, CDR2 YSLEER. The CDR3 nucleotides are TGCGCCAGCAGCATTGGGACAGGGTTCCACGAGCAGTACTTC. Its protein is CASSIGTGFHEQYF.

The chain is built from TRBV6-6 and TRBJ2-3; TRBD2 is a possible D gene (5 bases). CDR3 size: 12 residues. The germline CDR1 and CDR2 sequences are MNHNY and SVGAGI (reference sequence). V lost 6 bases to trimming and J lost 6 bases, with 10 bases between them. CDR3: CASRTSGDTQYF. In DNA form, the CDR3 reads TGTGCCAGCAGAACGTCGGGGGATACGCAGTATTTT.

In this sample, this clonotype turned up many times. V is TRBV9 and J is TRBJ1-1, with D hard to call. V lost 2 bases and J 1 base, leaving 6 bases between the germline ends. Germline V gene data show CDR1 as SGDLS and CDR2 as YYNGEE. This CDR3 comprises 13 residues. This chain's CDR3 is CASSVGENTEAFF. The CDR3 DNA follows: TGTGCCAGCAGCGTTGGGGAGAACACTGAAGCTTTCTTT.

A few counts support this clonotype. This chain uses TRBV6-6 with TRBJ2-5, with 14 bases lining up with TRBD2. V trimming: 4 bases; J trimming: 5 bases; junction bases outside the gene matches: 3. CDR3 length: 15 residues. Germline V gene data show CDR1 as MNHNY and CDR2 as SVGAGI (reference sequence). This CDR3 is CASSSGLAGVETQYF. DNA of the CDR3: TGTGCCAGCAGTTCGGGACTAGCGGGAGTGGAGACCCAGTACTTC.

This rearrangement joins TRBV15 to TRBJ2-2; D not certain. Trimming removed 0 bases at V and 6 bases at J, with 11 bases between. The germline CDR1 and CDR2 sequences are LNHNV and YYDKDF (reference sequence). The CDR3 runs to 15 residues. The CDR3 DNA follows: TGTGCCACCAGCAGAGAGGTAGCAGGCGCCGGGGAGCTGTTTTTT. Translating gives CATSREVAGAGELFF.

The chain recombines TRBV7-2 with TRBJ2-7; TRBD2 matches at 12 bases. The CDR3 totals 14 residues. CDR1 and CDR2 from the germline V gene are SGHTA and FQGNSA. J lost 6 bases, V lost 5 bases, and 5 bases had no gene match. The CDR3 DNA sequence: TGTGCCAGCAGCAAACAGACTAGCGGGAGCGAGCAGTACTTC. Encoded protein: CASSKQTSGSEQYF.

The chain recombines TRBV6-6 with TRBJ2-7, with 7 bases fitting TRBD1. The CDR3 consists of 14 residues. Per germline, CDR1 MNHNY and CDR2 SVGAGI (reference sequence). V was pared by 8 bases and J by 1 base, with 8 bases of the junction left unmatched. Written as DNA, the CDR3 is TGTGCCAGCTCTCTCCCGGGACAGTCCTACGAGCAGTACTTC. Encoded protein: CASSLPGQSYEQYF.

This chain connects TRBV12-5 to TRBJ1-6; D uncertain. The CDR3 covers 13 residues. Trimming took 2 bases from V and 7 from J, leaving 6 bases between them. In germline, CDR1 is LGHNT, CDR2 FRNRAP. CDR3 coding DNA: TGTGCTAGTGGTTTGAAGGGAAATTCACCCCTCCACTTT. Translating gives CASGLKGNSPLHF.

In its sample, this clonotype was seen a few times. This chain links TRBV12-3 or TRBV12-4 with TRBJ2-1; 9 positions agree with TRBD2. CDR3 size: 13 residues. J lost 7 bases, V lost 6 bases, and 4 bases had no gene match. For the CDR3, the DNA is TGTGCCAGCAGCCCCGGACTAGCGAATGAGCAGTTCTTC. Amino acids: CASSPGLANEQFF.

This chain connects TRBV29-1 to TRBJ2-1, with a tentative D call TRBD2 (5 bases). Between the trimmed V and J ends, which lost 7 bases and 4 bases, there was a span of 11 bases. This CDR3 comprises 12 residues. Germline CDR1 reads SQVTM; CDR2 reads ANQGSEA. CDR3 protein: CSASGAYNEQFF. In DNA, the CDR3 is TGCAGCGCAAGCGGAGCATACAATGAGCAGTTCTTC.

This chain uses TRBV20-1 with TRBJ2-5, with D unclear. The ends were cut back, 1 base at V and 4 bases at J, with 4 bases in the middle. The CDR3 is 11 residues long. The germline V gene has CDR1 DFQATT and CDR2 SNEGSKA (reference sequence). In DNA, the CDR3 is TGCAGTGCTAGAGTCCCAGAGACCCAGTACTTC. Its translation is CSARVPETQYF.

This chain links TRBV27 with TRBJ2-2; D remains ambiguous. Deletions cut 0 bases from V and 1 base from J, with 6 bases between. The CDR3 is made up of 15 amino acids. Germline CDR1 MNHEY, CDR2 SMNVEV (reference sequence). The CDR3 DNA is TGTGCCAGCAGTTTATCGTTTAAGAACACCGGGGAGCTGTTTTTT. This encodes CASSLSFKNTGELFF.

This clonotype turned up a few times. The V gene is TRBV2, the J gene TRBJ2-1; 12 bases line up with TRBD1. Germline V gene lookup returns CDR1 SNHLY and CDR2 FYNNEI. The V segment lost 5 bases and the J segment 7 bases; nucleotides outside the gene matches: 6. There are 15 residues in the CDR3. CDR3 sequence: CASSNRDRGRNEQFF. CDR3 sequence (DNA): TGTGCCAGCAGTAACCGGGACAGGGGGCGAAATGAGCAGTTCTTC.

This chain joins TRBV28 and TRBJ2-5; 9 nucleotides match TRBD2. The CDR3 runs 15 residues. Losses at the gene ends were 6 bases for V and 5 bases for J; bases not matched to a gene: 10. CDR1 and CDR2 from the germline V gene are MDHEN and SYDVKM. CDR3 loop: CASSSLAGSVETQYF. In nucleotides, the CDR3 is TGTGCCAGCAGCTCCCTAGCGGGAAGTGTGGAGACCCAGTACTTC.

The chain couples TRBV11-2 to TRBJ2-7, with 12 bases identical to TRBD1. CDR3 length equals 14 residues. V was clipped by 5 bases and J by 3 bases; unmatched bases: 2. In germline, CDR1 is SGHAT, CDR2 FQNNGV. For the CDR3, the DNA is TGTGCCAGCAGCAGGGACAGGGGGCACTACGAGCAGTACTTC. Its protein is CASSRDRGHYEQYF.

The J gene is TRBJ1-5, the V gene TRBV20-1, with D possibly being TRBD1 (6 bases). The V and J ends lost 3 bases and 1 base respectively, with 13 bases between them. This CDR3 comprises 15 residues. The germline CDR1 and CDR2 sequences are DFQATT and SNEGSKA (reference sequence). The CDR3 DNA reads TGCAGTGCTAGTGCAGGGGCCACGAGCAATCAGCCCCAGCATTTT. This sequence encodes CSASAGATSNQPQHF.

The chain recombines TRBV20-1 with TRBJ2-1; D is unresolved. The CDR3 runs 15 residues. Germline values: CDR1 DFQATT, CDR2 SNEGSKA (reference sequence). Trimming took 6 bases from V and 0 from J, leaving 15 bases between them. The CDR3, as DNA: TGCAGTGCGGGTGGCAGACACAGCTCCTACAATGAGCAGTTCTTC. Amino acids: CSAGGRHSSYNEQFF.

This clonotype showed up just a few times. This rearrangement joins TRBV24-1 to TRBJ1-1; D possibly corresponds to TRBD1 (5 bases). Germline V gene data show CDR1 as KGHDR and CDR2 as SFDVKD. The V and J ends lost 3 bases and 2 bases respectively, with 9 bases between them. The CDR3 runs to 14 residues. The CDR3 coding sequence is TGTGCCACCAGTGATACGGGGGTTAACACTGAAGCTTTCTTT. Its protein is CATSDTGVNTEAFF.

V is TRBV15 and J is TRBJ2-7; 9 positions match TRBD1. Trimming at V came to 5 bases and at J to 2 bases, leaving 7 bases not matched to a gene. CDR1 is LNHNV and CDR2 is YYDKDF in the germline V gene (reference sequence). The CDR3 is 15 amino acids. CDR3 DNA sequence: TGTGCCACCAGCTCGGGGGACAGGGATACCTACGAGCAGTACTTC. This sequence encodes CATSSGDRDTYEQYF. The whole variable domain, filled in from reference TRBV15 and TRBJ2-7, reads DAMVIQNPRYQVTQFGKPVTLSCSQTLNHNVMYWYQQKSSQAPKLLFHYYDKDFNNEADTPDNFQSRRPNTSFCFLDIRSPGLGDTAMYLCATSSGDRDTYEQYFGPGTRLTVT.

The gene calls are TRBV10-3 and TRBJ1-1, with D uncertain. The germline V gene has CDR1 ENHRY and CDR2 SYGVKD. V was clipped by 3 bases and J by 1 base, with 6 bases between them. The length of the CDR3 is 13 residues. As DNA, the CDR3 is TGTGCCATCAGTGATGGAGGGAACACTGAAGCTTTCTTT. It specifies CAISDGGNTEAFF.

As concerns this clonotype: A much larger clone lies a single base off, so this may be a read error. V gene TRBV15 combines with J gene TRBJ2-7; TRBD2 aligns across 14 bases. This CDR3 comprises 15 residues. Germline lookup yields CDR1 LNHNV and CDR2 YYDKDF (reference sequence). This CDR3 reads CATGREGLAGDEQYF. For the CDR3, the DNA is TGTGCCACCGGCAGAGAGGGACTAGCGGGAGACGAGCAGTACTTC.

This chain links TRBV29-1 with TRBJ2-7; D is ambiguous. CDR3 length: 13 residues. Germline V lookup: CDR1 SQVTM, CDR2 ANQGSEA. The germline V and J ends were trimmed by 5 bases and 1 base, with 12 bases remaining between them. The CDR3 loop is CSVYVTDSYEQYF. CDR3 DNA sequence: TGCAGCGTTTATGTTACGGATTCCTACGAGCAGTACTTC.

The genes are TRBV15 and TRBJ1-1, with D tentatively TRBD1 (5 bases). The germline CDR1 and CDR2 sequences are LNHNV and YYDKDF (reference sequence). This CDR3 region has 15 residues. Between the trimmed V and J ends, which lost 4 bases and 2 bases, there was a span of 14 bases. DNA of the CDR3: TGTGCCACCAGCAAAAGGGACGGCGCTAACACTGAAGCTTTCTTT. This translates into CATSKRDGANTEAFF.